This T cell receptor (beta chain) derives from a study of vaccination and CD4 T cells after COVID-19. Looking at the study overall: Taking of post-vaccine samples occurred a median approximately 70 days after dose two (range 14 to 241).

Documented treatment: approximately nine-day PBMC culture with coronavirus spike peptide pools or control peptides (ViraFEST assay). Note on this clonotype: The antigen is not known.

An Oncomine TCR Beta short-read assay was used to sequence the DNA from cultured CD4+ T cells. TCRdb itself ran the PCR reads through MiXCR, one entry per CDR3 protein. Of around 16,000 distinct CDR3 sequences listed, around 70% were seen once; the top ten hold roughly 5%. The CDR3 extends over 12 amino acids. Trimming shortened V by 6 bases and J by 3 bases, and 9 bases separated the two germline ends. Germline lookup yields CDR1 MDHEN and CDR2 SYDVKM. The TCR comes from a human donor who had recovered from COVID-19. The chain has TRBV28 and TRBJ2-7; D may be TRBD2 (5 bases). Material: CD4+ T cells from blood, cultured in vitro. DNA for the CDR3: TGTGCCAGCAGCCCAAGCGGCTACGAGCAGTACTTC. Protein sequence: CASSPSGYEQYF.